This T cell receptor (beta chain) came from a study of T cells in Graves' hyperthyroidism and ophthalmopathy. In this sample, this clonotype turned up many times. Amplified TCR beta CDR3 regions derived from RNA transcripts. With the HTBI primer set, the TCR CDR3 went through a first round of RT-PCR. MiXCR, run by TCRdb on the multiplex PCR reads, gives a single entry per CDR3 protein. This table holds a few hundred thousand distinct CDR3 sequences, 15% to 20% found once. The germline gives CDR1 SGHTA, CDR2 FQGNSA. The CDR3 runs 14 residues. Trimming cost V 5 bases and J 10 bases; bases outside gene matches: 7.

The clonotype comes from a middle-aged woman with Graves' ophthalmopathy. What was sequenced was blood. This sequence joins TRBV7-2 and TRBJ1-6; 8 bases agree with TRBD1. In DNA form, the CDR3 reads TGTGCCAGCAGCCCCGGACAGGGAAGGTCACCCCTCCACTTT. Amino acid sequence: CASSPGQGRSPLHF.